This T cell receptor beta chain appears in the sequencing data of a study of vaccination and CD4 T cells after COVID-19. Study as a whole: Convalescent cases comprised eight to ten mild and one severe, all SARS-CoV-2 positive by nasal swab PCR. Convalescents were six males and four females, two of them Hispanic.

The treatment was: roughly ten-day PBMC culture with coronavirus spike peptide pools or control peptides (ViraFEST assay). A word on this clonotype: Its antigen is unknown.

The Oncomine TCR Beta short-read assay sequenced DNA from cultured CD4+ T cells. One entry per CDR3 protein, called by TCRdb with MiXCR from the PCR reads. The data show more than 8,000 distinct CDR3 sequences, with over 45% seen just once and roughly half held by the top ten. This clonotype was obtained from a human donor who had recovered from COVID-19. The sequenced sample consisted of CD4+ T cells from blood, cultured in vitro.

The CDR3 is CASGSKDNQPQHF. CDR3 sequence (DNA): TGTGCCAGCGGGTCTAAGGACAATCAGCCCCAGCATTTT. The V and J genes are TRBV6-1 and TRBJ1-5; D is ambiguous. Germline CDR1 MNHNS, CDR2 SASEGT. V lost 8 bases, J lost 3 bases, and 11 bases lay in between. The CDR3 sequence is 13 residues long.